The 2 T cell receptor beta chains below come from one sample, sequenced in a study of T cell repertoires in cytomegalovirus infection. Their target antigens are unknown. TCRdb re-called the reads through MiXCR, storing one row per CDR3 protein. The table lists 680,000 or so distinct CDR3 sequences, approximately 33% of them singletons. Sequencing was performed on cultured PBMCs, taken from culture after CMV antigen stimulation. The receptor set was obtained from a human donor in good health (CMV status not recorded). Some clones in this sample may be carry-over from other donors' samples.

This clonotype was observed at least ten times. The chain combines TRBV7-2 with TRBJ2-6; 8 bases map to TRBD2. With V trimmed by 1 base and J by 4 bases, 9 bases remained unmatched. This CDR3 region has 18 residues. Germline CDR1 is SGHTA and CDR2 is FQGNSA. CDR3 in amino acids: CASSLDRGRKRGANVLTF. The CDR3 coding sequence is TGTGCCAGCAGCTTAGATCGCGGGAGGAAGCGGGGGGCCAACGTCCTGACTTTC.

This clonotype was picked up a small number of times. The DNA for the CDR3 is TGCAGTGCTAGATCCCCCGGGCCAAACGGAGAGCAGTACTTC. This gives the protein CSARSPGPNGEQYF. The chain has TRBV20-1 and TRBJ2-7, with D unresolved. Germline lookup yields CDR1 DFQATT and CDR2 SNEGSKA (reference sequence). The CDR3 is 14 residues long. With 2 bases removed from V and 7 bases from J, the gap between germline ends came to 18 bases.